The T cell receptor (beta chain) under discussion was sequenced for a study of shared clonotypes between healthy human individuals. The CDR3 has 15 amino acids. Germline CDR1 is SGHVS and CDR2 is FQNEAQ. The V and J ends lost 5 bases and 4 bases respectively, with 17 bases between them. The material for each subset, its genomic DNA, was split evenly across several immunoSEQ plates. Repertoires were generated with immunoSEQ multiplex PCR, while TCRdb's copy carries only in-frame clones and drops some. The sample carries some 1.5 million clones, more than 95% recorded once. The V gene is TRBV7-8, the J gene TRBJ1-2, with D perhaps matching TRBD1 (5 bases). Material: naive CD4+ T cells sorted from blood. Subset: CD45RA+ positively selected. This TCR was recovered from a man aged 25-45 years in good health. The CDR3 DNA reads TGTGCCAGCAGCCAGCGCGGGGCGGCCGTCTATGGCTACACCTTC. Encoded protein: CASSQRGAAVYGYTF.